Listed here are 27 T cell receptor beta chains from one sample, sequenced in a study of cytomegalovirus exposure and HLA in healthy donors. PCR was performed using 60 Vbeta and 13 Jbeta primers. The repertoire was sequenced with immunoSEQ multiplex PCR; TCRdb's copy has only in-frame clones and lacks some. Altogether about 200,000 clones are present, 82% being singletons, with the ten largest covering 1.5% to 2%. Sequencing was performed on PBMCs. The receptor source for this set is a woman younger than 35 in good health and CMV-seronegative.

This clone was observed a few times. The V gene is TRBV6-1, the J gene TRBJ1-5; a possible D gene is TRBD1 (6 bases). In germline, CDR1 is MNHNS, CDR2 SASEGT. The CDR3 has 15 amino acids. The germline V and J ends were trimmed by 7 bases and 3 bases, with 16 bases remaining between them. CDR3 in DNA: TGTGCCAGCACCGAGAACAGGGCAGCCAATCAGCCCCAGCATTTT. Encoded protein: CASTENRAANQPQHF.

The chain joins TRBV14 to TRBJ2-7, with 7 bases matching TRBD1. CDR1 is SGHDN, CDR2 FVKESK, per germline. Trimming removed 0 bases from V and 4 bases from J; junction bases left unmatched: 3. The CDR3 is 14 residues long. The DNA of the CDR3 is TGTGCCAGCAGCCAAGACGGGACAGATTACGAGCAGTACTTC. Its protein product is CASSQDGTDYEQYF.

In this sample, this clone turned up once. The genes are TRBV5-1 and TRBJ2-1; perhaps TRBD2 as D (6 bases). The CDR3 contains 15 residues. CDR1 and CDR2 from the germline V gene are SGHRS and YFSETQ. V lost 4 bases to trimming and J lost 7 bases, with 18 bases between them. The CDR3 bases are TGCGCCAGCAGCCCGTTGGCCCGGGGGTATAATGAGCAGTTCTTC. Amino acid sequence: CASSPLARGYNEQFF.

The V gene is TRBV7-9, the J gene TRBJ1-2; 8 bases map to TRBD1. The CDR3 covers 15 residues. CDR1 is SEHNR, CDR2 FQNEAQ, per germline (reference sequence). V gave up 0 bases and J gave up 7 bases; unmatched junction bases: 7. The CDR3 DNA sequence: TGTGCCAGCAGCTTAGCCCTGACAGGGGTTCGTGGCTACACCTTC. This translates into CASSLALTGVRGYTF. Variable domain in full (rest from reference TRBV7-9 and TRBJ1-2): DTGVSQNPRHKITKRGQNVTFRCDPISEHNRLYWYRQTLGQGPEFLTYFQNEAQLEKSRLLSDRFSAERPKGSFSTLEIQRTEQGDSAMYLCASSLALTGVRGYTFGSGTRLTVV.

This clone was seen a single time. CDR3 in amino acids: CASSEPGFGNTIYF. CDR3 sequence (DNA): TGTGCCAGCAGTGAACCAGGGTTCGGAAACACCATATATTTT. The V gene is TRBV6-1, the J gene TRBJ1-3, with D perhaps TRBD1 (5 bases). Germline V CDR1 and CDR2: MNHNS, SASEGT. V was cut by 2 bases and J by 4 bases, with 9 bases left in between. The CDR3 is made up of 14 amino acids.

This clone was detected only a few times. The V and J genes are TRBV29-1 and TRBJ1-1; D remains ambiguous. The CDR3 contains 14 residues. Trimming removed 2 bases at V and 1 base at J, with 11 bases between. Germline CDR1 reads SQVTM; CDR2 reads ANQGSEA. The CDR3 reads CSVELQVENTEAFF. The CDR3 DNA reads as TGCAGCGTTGAACTGCAGGTTGAGAACACTGAAGCTTTCTTT. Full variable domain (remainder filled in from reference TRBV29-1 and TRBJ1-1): SAVISQKPSRDICQRGTSLTIQCQVDSQVTMMFWYRQQPGQSLTLIATANQGSEATYESGFVIDKFPISRPNLTFSTLTVSNMSPEDSSIYLCSVELQVENTEAFFGQGTRLTVV.

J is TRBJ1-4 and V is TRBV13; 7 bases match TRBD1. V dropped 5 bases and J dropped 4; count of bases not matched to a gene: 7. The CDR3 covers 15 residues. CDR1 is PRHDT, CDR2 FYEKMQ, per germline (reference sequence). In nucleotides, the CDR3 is TGTGCCAGCAGCGCCAGGGGGTATCTTAATGAAAAACTGTTTTTT. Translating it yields CASSARGYLNEKLFF. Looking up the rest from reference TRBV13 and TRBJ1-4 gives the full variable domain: AAGVIQSPRHLIKEKRETATLKCYPIPRHDTVYWYQQGPGQDPQFLISFYEKMQSDKGSIPDRFSAQQFSDYHSELNMSSLELGDSALYFCASSARGYLNEKLFFGSGTQLSVL.

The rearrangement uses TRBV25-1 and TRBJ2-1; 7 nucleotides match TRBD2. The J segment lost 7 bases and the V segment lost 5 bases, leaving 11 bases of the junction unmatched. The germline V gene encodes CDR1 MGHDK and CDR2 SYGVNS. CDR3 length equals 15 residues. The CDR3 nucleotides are TGTGCCAGCAGTCATCCAGCGGGAATAGCTAATGAGCAGTTCTTC. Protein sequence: CASSHPAGIANEQFF. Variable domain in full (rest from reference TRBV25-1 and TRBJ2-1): EADIYQTPRYLVIGTGKKITLECSQTMGHDKMYWYQQDPGMELHLIHYSYGVNSTEKGDLSSESTVSRIRTEHFPLTLESARPSHTSQYLCASSHPAGIANEQFFGPGTRLTVL.

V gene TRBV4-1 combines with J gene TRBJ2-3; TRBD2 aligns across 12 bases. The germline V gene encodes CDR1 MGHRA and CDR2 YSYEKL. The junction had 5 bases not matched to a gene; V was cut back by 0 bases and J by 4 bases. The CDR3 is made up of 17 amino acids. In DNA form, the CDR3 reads TGCGCCAGCAGCCAAGAAGGGAGACTAGCGGGAGCAGATACGCAGTATTTT. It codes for CASSQEGRLAGADTQYF.

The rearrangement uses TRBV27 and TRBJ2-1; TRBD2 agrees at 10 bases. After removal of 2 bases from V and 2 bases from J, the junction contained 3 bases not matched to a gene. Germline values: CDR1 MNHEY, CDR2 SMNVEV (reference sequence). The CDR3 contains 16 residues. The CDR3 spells CASSLISGRAYNEQFF. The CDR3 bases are TGTGCCAGCAGTTTAATCAGCGGGAGGGCCTACAATGAGCAGTTCTTC.

CDR3 nucleotide sequence: TGCAGCGTTCGTAGAGGAGAGACTGAAGCTTTCTTT. Its protein product is CSVRRGETEAFF. This chain joins TRBV29-1 and TRBJ1-1; D remains unclear. Per germline, CDR1 SQVTM and CDR2 ANQGSEA. V was pared by 5 bases and J by 5 bases, with 12 bases between. The CDR3 contains 12 residues.

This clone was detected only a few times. Written as DNA, the CDR3 is TGTGCCAGCAGCCCGAGGTCCTCCTACGAGCAGTACGTC. It specifies CASSPRSSYEQYV. This chain connects TRBV5-6 to TRBJ2-7, with D unclear. The CDR3 covers 13 residues. Trimming removed 4 bases at V and 0 bases at J, with 8 bases between. Germline loops: CDR1 SGHDT, CDR2 YYEEEE.

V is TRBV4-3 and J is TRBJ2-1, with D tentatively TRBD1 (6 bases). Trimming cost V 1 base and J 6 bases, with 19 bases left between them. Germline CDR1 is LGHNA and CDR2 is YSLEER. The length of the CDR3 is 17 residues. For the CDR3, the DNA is TGCGCCAGCAGCCAAGCAGTTGGGACCGCCAGGGGCAATGAGCAGTTCTTC. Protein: CASSQAVGTARGNEQFF.

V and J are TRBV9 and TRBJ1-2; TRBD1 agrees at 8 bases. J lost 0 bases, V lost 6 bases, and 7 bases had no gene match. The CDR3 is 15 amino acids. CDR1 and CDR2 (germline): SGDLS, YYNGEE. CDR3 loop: CASTPGQDSNYGYTF. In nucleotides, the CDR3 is TGTGCCAGCACGCCGGGACAGGATTCTAACTATGGCTACACCTTC.

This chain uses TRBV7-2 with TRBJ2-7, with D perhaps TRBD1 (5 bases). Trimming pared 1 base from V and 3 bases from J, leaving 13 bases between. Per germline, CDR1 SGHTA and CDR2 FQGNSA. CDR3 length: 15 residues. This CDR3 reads CASSLVPDNGYEQYF. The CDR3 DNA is TGTGCCAGCAGCTTAGTCCCGGACAACGGCTACGAGCAGTACTTC.

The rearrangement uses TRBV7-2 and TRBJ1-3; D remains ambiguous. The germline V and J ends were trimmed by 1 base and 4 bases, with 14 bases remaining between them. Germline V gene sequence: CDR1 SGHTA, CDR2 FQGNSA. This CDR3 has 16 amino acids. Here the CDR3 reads CASSLDRLRNGNTIYF. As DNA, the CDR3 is TGTGCCAGCAGCTTAGACCGCCTGAGGAACGGAAACACCATATATTTT.

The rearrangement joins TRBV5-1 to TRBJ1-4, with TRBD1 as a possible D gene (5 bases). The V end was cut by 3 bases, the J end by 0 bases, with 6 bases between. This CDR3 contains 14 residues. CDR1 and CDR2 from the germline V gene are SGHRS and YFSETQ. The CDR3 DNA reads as TGCGCCAGCAGCTGGACATCAACTAATGAAAAACTGTTTTTT. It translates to CASSWTSTNEKLFF.

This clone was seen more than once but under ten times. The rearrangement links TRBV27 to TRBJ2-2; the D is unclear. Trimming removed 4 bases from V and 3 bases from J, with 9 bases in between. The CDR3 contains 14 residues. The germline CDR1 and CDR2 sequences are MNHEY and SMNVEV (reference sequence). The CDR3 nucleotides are TGTGCCAGCAGTTCCTACGAATACACCGGGGAGCTGTTTTTT. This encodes CASSSYEYTGELFF.

The CDR3 bases are TGTGCCAGCAGTTTATCGTGGAAGTTTATCGTTGGGGGGGCGGGGGGGAATGAGCAGTTCTTC. This gives the protein CASSLSWKFIVGGAGGNEQFF. V gene TRBV27 combines with J gene TRBJ2-1, with 9 positions matching TRBD2. The length of the CDR3 is 21 residues. Germline CDR1 is MNHEY and CDR2 is SMNVEV (reference sequence). V was clipped by 0 bases and J by 7 bases; unmatched bases: 22.

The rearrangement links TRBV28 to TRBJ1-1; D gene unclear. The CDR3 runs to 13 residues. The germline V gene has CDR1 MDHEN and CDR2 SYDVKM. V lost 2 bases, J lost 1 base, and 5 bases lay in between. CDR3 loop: CASSLGGNTEAFF. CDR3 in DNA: TGTGCCAGCAGTTTAGGCGGGAACACTGAAGCTTTCTTT.

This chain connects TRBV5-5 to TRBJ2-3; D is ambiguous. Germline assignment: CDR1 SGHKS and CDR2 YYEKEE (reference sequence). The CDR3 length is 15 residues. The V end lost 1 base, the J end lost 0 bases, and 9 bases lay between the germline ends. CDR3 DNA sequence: TGTGCCAGCAGCTTGAGCCCCCTTAGCACAGATACGCAGTATTTT. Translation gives CASSLSPLSTDTQYF.

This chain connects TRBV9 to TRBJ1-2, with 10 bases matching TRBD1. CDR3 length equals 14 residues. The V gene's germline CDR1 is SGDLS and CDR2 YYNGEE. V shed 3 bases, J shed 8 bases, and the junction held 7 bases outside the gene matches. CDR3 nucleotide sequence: TGTGCCAGCAGCGCTCTGACAGGGGGCCGGGGCTACACCTTC. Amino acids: CASSALTGGRGYTF.

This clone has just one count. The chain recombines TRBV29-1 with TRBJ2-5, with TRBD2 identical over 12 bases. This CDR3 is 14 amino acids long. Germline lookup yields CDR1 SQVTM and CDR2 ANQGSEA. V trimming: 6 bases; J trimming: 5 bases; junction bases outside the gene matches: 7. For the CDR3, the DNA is TGCAGCGTCCGACCTAGCGGGAGGGCGGAGACCCAGTACTTC. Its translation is CSVRPSGRAETQYF.

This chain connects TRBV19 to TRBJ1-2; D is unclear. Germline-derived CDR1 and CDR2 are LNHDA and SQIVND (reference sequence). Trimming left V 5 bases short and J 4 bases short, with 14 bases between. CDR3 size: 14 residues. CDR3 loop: CASSFFGVGYGYTF. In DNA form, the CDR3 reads TGTGCCAGTAGTTTTTTCGGGGTAGGCTATGGCTACACCTTC.

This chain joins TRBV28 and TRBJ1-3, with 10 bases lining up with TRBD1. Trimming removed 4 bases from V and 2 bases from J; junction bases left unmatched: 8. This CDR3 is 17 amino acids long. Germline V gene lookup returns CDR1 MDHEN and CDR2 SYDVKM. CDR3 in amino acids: CASSSLGQGNAGNTIYF. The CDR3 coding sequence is TGTGCCAGCAGTTCCTTGGGACAGGGGAACGCTGGAAACACCATATATTTT.

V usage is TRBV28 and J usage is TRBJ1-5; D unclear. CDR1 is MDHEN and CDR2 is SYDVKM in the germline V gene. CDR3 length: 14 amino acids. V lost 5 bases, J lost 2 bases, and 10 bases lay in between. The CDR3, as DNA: TGTGCCAGCAGTCGGGCGGGAGGCAATCAGCCCCAGCATTTT. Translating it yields CASSRAGGNQPQHF.

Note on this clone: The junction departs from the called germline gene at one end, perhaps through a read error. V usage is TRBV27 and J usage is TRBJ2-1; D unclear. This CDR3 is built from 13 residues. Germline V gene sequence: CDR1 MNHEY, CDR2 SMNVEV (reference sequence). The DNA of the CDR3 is TGTGCCAGCAGTTTACAATCCGGTCTATTGCAACTCTTC. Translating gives CASSLQSGLLQLF.